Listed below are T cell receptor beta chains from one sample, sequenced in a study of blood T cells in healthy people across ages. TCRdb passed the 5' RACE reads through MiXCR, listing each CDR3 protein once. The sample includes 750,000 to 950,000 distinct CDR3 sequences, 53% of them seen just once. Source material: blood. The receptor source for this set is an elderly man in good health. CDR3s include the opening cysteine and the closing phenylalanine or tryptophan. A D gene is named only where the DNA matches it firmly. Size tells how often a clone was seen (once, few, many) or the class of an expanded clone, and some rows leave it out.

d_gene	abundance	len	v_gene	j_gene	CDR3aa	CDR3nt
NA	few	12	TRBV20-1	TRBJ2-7	CSALGPTDEQYF	TGCAGTGCTTTAGGGCCTACGGACGAGCAGTACTTC
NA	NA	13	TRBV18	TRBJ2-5	CASHPGQQETQYF	TGTGCCAGCCACCCAGGACAGCAAGAGACCCAGTACTTC
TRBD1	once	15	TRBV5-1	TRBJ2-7	CASSTGQVFPYEQYF	TGCGCCAGCAGCACCGGACAGGTCTTCCCCTACGAGCAGTACTTC
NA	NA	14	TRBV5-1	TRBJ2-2	CASSIGSNTGELFF	TGCGCCAGCAGTATCGGCTCGAACACCGGGGAGCTGTTTTTT
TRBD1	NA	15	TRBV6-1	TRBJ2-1	CASSERTGGWDEQFF	TGTGCCAGCAGTGAAAGGACAGGGGGCTGGGATGAGCAGTTCTTC
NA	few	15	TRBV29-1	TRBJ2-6	CSVAGRHSGANVLTF	TGCAGCGTGGCCGGACGGCACTCTGGGGCCAACGTCCTGACTTTC
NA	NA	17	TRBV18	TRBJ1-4	CASSPPSQSRDGEKLFF	TGTGCCAGCTCACCACCGTCCCAGTCAAGGGATGGTGAAAAACTGTTTTTT
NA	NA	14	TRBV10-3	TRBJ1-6	CAISEGVVASPLHF	TGTGCCATCAGTGAAGGGGTTGTCGCTTCACCCCTCCACTTT
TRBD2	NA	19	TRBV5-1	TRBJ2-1	CASSLAWTSGSSSYNEQFF	TGCGCCAGCAGCTTGGCATGGACTAGCGGGAGCAGCTCCTACAATGAGCAGTTCTTC
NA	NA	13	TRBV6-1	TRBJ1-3	CATSQGRGNTIYF	TGTGCCACCTCGCAGGGCCGCGGAAACACCATATATTTT
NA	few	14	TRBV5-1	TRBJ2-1	CASSLLLLSNEQFF	TGCGCCAGCAGCTTGTTACTACTCTCCAATGAGCAGTTCTTC
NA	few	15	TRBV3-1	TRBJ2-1	CASSRERSSYNEQFF	TGTGCCAGCAGCCGTGAGCGGAGCTCCTACAATGAGCAGTTCTTC
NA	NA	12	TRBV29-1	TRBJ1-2	CSVYVKRSGYTF	TGCAGCGTTTATGTAAAGCGCTCTGGCTACACCTTC
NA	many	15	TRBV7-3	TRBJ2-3	CASSPGGRGLDTQYF	TGTGCCAGCAGCCCCGGGGGCAGGGGTCTAGATACGCAGTATTTT
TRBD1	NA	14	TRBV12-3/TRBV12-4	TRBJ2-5	CASGLAGTEETQYF	TGTGCCAGCGGCTTAGCCGGGACAGAAGAGACCCAGTACTTC
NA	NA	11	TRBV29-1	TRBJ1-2	CSVGASDGYTF	TGCAGCGTTGGGGCATCGGATGGCTACACCTTC
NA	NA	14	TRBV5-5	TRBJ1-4	CASSAGGGIEKLFF	TGTGCCAGCAGCGCCGGGGGGGGGATTGAAAAACTGTTTTTT
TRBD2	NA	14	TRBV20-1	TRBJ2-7	CSARFQAGAYEQYF	TGCAGTGCTAGATTTCAAGCGGGAGCCTACGAGCAGTACTTC
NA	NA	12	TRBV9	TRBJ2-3	CASSVGATTQYF	TGTGCCAGCAGCGTAGGAGCCACTACGCAGTATTTT
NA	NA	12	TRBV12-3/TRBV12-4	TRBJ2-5	CASRRDQETQYF	TGTGCCAGCAGGAGGGACCAAGAGACCCAGTACTTC
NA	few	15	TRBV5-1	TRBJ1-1	CASSLVSRSNTEAFF	TGCGCCAGCAGCTTGGTGTCCAGGAGTAACACTGAAGCTTTCTTT
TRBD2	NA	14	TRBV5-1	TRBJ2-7	CASRQRGEYNEQYF	TGCGCCAGCAGACAACGGGGGGAATACAATGAGCAGTACTTC
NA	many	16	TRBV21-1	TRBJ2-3	CASSIGTSGRTDTQYF	TGTGCCAGCAGCATCGGGACTAGCGGGAGAACAGATACGCAGTATTTT
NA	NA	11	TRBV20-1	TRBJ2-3	CSASRGNTQYF	TGCAGTGCTAGCCGGGGGAATACGCAGTATTTT
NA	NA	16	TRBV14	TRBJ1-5	CASSHLVLCSNQPQHF	TGTGCCAGCAGCCACCTCGTTCTTTGTAGCAATCAGCCCCAGCATTTT
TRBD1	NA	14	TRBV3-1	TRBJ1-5	CASSHGTGFQPQHF	TGTGCCAGCAGCCACGGGACAGGGTTTCAGCCCCAGCATTTT
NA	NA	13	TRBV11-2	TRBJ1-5	CASSPTGHRLQHF	TGTGCCAGCAGCCCGACAGGCCATCGGCTCCAGCATTTT
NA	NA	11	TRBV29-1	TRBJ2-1	CSVVKVNEQFF	TGCAGCGTTGTCAAAGTAAATGAGCAGTTCTTC
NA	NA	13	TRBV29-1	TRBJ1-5	CSVETSINQPQHF	TGCAGCGTTGAAACCTCAATCAATCAGCCCCAGCATTTT
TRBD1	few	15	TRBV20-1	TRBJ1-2	CSARDPWGQDYGYTF	TGCAGTGCTAGAGATCCTTGGGGACAGGACTATGGCTACACCTTC
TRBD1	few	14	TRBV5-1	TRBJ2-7	CASTYGTGVYEQYF	TGCGCCAGCACGTACGGGACAGGGGTTTACGAGCAGTACTTC
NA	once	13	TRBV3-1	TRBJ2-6	CATAHSGANVLTF	TGTGCCACCGCCCACTCTGGGGCCAACGTCCTGACTTTC
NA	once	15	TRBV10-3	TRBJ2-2	CAIRRFNANTGELFF	TGTGCCATCCGAAGGTTTAACGCGAACACCGGGGAGCTGTTTTTT
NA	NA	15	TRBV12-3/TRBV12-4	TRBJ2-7	CASSSQKGQSYEQYF	TGTGCCAGCAGTTCACAAAAGGGACAATCCTACGAGCAGTACTTC
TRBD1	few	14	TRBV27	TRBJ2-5	CASTPGGRAKTQYF	TGTGCCAGCACCCCAGGGGGCAGGGCCAAGACCCAGTACTTC
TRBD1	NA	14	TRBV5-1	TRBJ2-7	CASSPRQGDGEQYF	TGCGCCAGCAGCCCTCGACAGGGTGACGGCGAGCAGTACTTC
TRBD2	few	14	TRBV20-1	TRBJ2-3	CSAGGLAGADTQYF	TGCAGTGCGGGGGGGCTAGCGGGGGCAGATACGCAGTATTTT
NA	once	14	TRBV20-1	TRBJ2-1	CSASGPSGVNEQFF	TGCAGTGCTAGTGGCCCCTCCGGGGTGAATGAGCAGTTCTTC
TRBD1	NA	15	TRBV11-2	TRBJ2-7	CASRPNRGWYYEQYF	TGTGCCAGCAGACCAAACAGGGGATGGTACTACGAGCAGTACTTC
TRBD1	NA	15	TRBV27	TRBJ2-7	CASRGQGIPGHEQYF	TGTGCCAGCAGGGGACAGGGTATTCCTGGCCACGAGCAGTACTTC
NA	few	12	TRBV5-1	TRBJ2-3	CASRGTGRYAYF	TGCGCCAGCCGAGGCACAGGGAGATACGCGTATTTT
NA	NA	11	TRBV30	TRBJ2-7	CAWGPGDEQYF	TGTGCCTGGGGTCCAGGGGACGAGCAGTACTTC
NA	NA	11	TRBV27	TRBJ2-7	CATQGSAEQYF	TGTGCCACCCAGGGCTCAGCCGAGCAGTACTTC
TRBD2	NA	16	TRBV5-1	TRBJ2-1	CASSLDGRGPYNEQFF	TGCGCCAGCAGCTTGGACGGGAGGGGCCCCTACAATGAGCAGTTCTTC
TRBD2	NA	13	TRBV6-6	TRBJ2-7	CASTGGNPYEQYF	TGTGCCAGCACGGGGGGGAATCCCTACGAGCAGTACTTC
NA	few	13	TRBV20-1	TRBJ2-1	CSAIGLALVEQFF	TGCAGTGCTATAGGCCTAGCCCTAGTGGAGCAGTTCTTC
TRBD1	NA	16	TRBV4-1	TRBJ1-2	CASSQDLGTEYHGYTF	TGCGCCAGCAGCCAAGATCTTGGGACAGAGTATCATGGCTACACCTTC
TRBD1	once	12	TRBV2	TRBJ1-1	CESRGGNTEAFF	TGTGAGAGCAGGGGGGGGAACACTGAAGCTTTCTTT
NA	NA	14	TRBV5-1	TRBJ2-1	CASSLVADYNEQFF	TGCGCCAGCAGCTTGGTAGCAGACTACAATGAGCAGTTCTTC
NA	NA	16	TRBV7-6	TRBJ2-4	CASSLLAAGAKNIQYF	TGTGCCAGCAGCTTATTGGCGGCGGGAGCCAAAAACATTCAGTACTTC
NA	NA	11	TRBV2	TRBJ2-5	CASLLRGTQYF	TGTGCCAGCCTATTAAGGGGGACCCAGTACTTC
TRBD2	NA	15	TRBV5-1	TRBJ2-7	CASSLFLAGSNEQYF	TGCGCCAGCAGCTTGTTTCTAGCGGGAAGCAACGAGCAGTACTTC
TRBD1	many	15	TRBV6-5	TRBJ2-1	CASSPTGGSYNEQFF	TGTGCCAGCAGCCCGACAGGGGGCTCCTACAATGAGCAGTTCTTC
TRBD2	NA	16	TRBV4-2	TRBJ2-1	CASSQEGLAAYNEQFF	TGTGCCAGCAGCCAAGAGGGACTAGCGGCCTACAATGAGCAGTTCTTC